This record concerns one TCR beta chain sequence. Its antigen is as yet unknown. Trimming pared 2 bases from V and 4 bases from J, leaving 13 bases between. Germline V gives CDR1 SNHLY, CDR2 FYNNEI. This CDR3 has 15 amino acids. The data belong to a study of cytomegalovirus exposure and HLA in healthy donors. General observations from the study: The study designated fewer than 200 TCR beta chains cytomegalovirus-associated. Evidence from a later analysis indicated that most CMV-associated TCR beta chains looked HLA-restricted. As confirmed in vitro, a few CMV-associated chains were specific for CMV antigens.

With 60 Vbeta and 13 Jbeta primers, the PCR was carried out. Produced via immunoSEQ multiplex PCR; TCRdb's table is partial and in-frame only. The repertoire holds 150,000 to 200,000 clones, with over 70% as singletons. The V call is TRBV2, the J call TRBJ2-3; D unclear. This receptor was identified in a woman aged 45-65 years in good health and CMV-seropositive. The sequencing sample was made of PBMCs. CDR3 DNA sequence: TGTGCCAGCAGTGAACGCCGGGTTCAAGCAGATACGCAGTATTTT. Translating gives CASSERRVQADTQYF.